Here is one TCR beta chain with its context. By sample share, this clone is medium-sized (0.01 to 0.1%). Its cognate antigen has yet to be identified. One base away there is no much larger clone; base qualities are not given. The sample belongs to a study of OX40 agonist ivuxolimab in advanced cancers. As for the study more broadly: The costimulatory receptor OX40 (CD134) was targeted by ivuxolimab, a fully human IgG2 agonistic monoclonal antibody. The paper reports the monotherapy dose-escalation portion (N of about 50 patients) of the phase I ivuxolimab trial. Intravenous ivuxolimab was administered to patients every 2 weeks at six dose levels: 0.01, 0.1, 0.3, 1.5, 3 and 10 mg/kg. Partial responses occurred in three dose-escalation patients, of whom one had hepatocellular carcinoma and two had cutaneous melanoma. Patients were allowed to have had prior anti-PD-1, anti-PD-L1 or anti-CTLA-4 therapy, and around 40% of the dose-escalation patients had previously received checkpoint inhibitors. Peripheral TCRbeta sequencing was intended to test whether TCR sequence diversity was altered and clonal T-cell expansion was caused by ivuxolimab. In the dose-escalation cohort, approximately 82% of patients were male, and the mean age was approximately 64 years, with a range of roughly 20 to 80. Of the roughly 52 dose-escalation patients, hepatocellular carcinoma was present in 19, melanoma in roughly 15, renal cell carcinoma in 9 and head and neck cancer in 9. General conclusions and limits of the study: Low levels of normalized T-cell clonal expansion were also seen in some patients who did not respond. After ivuxolimab, more expanded clones were found on average in CD8+ T cells than in CD4+ T cells. The antigen specificity of the peripheral T cells that underwent clonal expansion was not determined. In the 0.1-3.0 mg/kg groups, partial responders had among the lowest normalized peripheral clonal expansion, particularly in CD8+ T cells. Clonal expansion of both CD4+ and CD8+ blood T cells was observed from baseline to week 6 at doses 0.1 to 3.0 mg/kg.

Genomic DNA was isolated from the sorted cells so that the TCRbeta CDR3 region could be sequenced. TCRbeta CDR3 regions were sequenced using the immunoSEQ Assay. TCRdb provides this immuneACCESS table in a form limited to in-frame rearrangements. Some clones are lacking; in checked studies, under half of them reflect an unresolved V gene, and why the rest are absent is not known. Within this sample are about 13,000 clones, with around 80% of them counted one time only. The ten largest account for 36% of the sample. The junction shows trimming of 1 base on V and 4 bases on J, and the gene matches do not reach 8 bases of it. As encoded in the germline V gene, CDR1 is MGHRA while CDR2 is YSYEKL. Including cysteine and phenylalanine, the CDR3 has 17 amino acids. Only the CDR3 portion is preserved as DNA: 51 bases, with reading frame beginning at the first base. The trial excluded patients who had a history of autoimmune disease or were on systemic immunosuppression. Peripheral blood for TCR sequencing was collected from all dose cohorts at baseline, on cycle 4 day 1, and on cycle 7 day 1. Samples came from an open-label, multicenter, first-in-human phase I dose-escalation trial of ivuxolimab. The trial enrolled adults with locally advanced or metastatic head and neck squamous cell, hepatocellular, melanoma or renal cell carcinoma. Before TCR sequencing, CD4+ T cells and CD8+ T cells from peripheral blood were sorted into separate populations.

This sample comprised CD4+ or CD8+ T cells sorted from blood, obtained in a trial of the OX40 agonist ivuxolimab. The sequence derives from an adult with an advanced solid tumor such as melanoma, head and neck, liver or kidney cancer. The chain employs TRBV4-1 and TRBJ1-5, with 9 bases matching TRBD1. The sequence in DNA is TGCGCCAGCAGCCAAGGCGGAGACAGGGGGGCAAATCAGCCCCAGCATTTT. The resulting protein is CASSQGGDRGANQPQHF.